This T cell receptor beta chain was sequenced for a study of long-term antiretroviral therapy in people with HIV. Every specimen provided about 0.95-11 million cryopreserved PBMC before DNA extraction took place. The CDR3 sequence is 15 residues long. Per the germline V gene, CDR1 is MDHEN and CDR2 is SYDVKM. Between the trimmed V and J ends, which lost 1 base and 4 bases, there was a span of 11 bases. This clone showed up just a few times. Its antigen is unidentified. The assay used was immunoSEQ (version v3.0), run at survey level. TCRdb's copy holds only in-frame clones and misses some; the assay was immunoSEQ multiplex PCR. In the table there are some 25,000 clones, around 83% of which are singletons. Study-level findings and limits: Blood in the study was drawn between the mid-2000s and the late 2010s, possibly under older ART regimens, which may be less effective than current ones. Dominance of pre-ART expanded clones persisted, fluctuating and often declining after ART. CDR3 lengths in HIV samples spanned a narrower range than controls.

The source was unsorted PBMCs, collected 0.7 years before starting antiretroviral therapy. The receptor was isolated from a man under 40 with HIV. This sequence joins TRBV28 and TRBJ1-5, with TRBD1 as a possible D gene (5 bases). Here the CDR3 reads CASSLFNRRNQPQHF. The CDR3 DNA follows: TGTGCCAGCAGTTTATTCAACAGGAGGAATCAGCCCCAGCATTTT.